The T cell receptor (beta chain) under discussion was sequenced for a study of early T cells in non-severe SARS-CoV-2 infection. Study summary: Sequencing of unsorted whole blood was done on bulk RNA, leaving chains unpaired.

Study-level findings and limits: The VDJdb matching leaned toward anti-spike CD8 responses and overlooked private and CD4 specificities.

The germline V and J ends were trimmed by 3 bases and 1 base, with 13 bases remaining between them. The CDR3 is 14 residues long. Germline lookup yields CDR1 DFQATT and CDR2 SNEGSKA (reference sequence). This clonotype was counted only a few times. Its antigen is as yet unknown. Individual cDNA molecules received unique molecular identifiers during library preparation. TCRdb called the 5' RACE reads again in MiXCR, with one record for every CDR3 protein. This sample carries about 110,000 distinct CDR3 sequences, roughly 12% of them seen once, and the ten largest clones take less than 3.5%. The TCR originated in an adult who was a healthcare worker with PCR-confirmed SARS-CoV-2 infection or an uninfected control (not recorded which). Specimen: whole blood. The rearrangement uses TRBV20-1 and TRBJ2-7; D is possibly TRBD1 (5 bases). DNA for the CDR3: TGCAGTGCTAGTGAACAGGATTCGTCCTACGAGCAGTACTTC. It translates to CSASEQDSSYEQYF.